The clone carrying this TCR beta chain was counted many times. This sample was taken from a study of T cells in Graves' hyperthyroidism and ophthalmopathy. The TCR beta CDR3 regions underwent amplification using RNA transcripts as the source. During a first-round RT-PCR of the TCR CDR3, the HTBI primer set was used. TCRdb reprocessed the multiplex PCR reads with MiXCR, giving one entry per CDR3 protein. The sample gives approximately 520,000 distinct CDR3 sequences, roughly 25% of which show up once; approximately 10% is in the top ten. Sequencing used blood. This receptor was identified in a woman aged 30 to 39 with Graves' ophthalmopathy.

The CDR3 sequence: CASSFSGRSNYGYTF. The CDR3 nucleotides read TGTGCCAGCAGCTTCTCAGGCAGGTCTAACTATGGCTACACCTTC. The chain is built from TRBV7-2 and TRBJ1-2; no clear D gene. The V end lost 3 bases, the J end lost 0 bases, and 11 bases lay between the germline ends. The CDR3 has 15 amino acids. CDR1 is SGHTA, CDR2 FQGNSA, per germline. Full variable domain (rest looked up from reference TRBV7-2 and TRBJ1-2): GAGVSQSPSNKVTEKGKDVELRCDPISGHTALYWYRQSLGQGLEFLIYFQGNSAPDKSGLPSDRFSAERTGGSVSTLTIQRTQQEDSAVYLCASSFSGRSNYGYTFGSGTRLTVV.